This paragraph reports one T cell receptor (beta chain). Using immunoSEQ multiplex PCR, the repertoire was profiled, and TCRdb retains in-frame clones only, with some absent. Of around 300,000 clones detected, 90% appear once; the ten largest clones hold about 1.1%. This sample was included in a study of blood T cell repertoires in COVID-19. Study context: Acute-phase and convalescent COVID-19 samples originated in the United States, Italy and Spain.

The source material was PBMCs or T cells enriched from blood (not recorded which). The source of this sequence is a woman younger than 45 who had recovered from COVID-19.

The CDR3 is CASSQDSTGRSQPQHF. The CDR3 DNA sequence: TGCGCCAGCAGCCAAGATTCGACAGGGAGAAGTCAGCCCCAGCATTTT. V gene TRBV4-3 combines with J gene TRBJ1-5, with TRBD1 identical over 7 bases. Trimming took 0 bases from V and 6 from J; bases not matched to a gene: 8. The germline CDR1 and CDR2 sequences are LGHNA and YSLEER. The CDR3 is made up of 16 amino acids.